The text below deals with one T cell receptor beta chain. The sample originates from a study of blood T cell repertoires in COVID-19. About the research overall: Sites in the United States, Italy and Spain provided acute and convalescent COVID-19 samples. T cells, B-cell-depleted T cells, or PBMCs provided the cDNA or gDNA that served as material.

Authors' analysis steps: Estimation of nucleated cell counts relied on the amplification of reference gene primers. Sequencing used immunoSEQ multiplex PCR; TCRdb keeps in-frame clones, though not all of them. Clonal size and the V and J genes are those of that table, whereas D and trimming came from the DNA. The sample has roughly 250,000 clones; 70% to 85% are singletons. Germline values: CDR1 MDHEN, CDR2 SYDVKM. The CDR3 spans 12 residues. V was cut by 7 bases and J by 7 bases, with 11 bases left in between. This receptor was obtained from a woman aged 35 to 49 with active or convalescent COVID-19. Sequencing was performed on peripheral blood. The chain joins TRBV28 to TRBJ1-5, with D perhaps matching TRBD1 (5 bases). The CDR3 region has the DNA TGTGCCAGCACCGCAGGGAACCAGCCCCAGCATTTT. Its protein is CASTAGNQPQHF.